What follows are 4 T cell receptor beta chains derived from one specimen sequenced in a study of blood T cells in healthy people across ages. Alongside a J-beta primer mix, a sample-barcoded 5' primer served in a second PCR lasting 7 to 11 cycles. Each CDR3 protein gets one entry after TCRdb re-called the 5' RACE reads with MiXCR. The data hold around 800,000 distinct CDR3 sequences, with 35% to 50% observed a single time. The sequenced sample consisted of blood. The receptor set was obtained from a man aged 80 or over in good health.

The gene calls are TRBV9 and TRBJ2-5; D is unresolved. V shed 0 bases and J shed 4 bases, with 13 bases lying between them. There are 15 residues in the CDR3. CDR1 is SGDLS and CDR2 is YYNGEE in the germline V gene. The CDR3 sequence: CASSVGLGQGETQYF. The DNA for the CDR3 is TGTGCCAGCAGCGTAGGATTAGGGCAAGGAGAGACCCAGTACTTC.

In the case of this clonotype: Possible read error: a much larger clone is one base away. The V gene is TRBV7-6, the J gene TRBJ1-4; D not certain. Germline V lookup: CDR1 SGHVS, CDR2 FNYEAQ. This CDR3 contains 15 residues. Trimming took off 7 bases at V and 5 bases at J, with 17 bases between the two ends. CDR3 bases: TGTGCCAGCAAGAAAGCGGGCGGCTTAAATGAAAAACTGTTTTTT. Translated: CASKKAGGLNEKLFF.

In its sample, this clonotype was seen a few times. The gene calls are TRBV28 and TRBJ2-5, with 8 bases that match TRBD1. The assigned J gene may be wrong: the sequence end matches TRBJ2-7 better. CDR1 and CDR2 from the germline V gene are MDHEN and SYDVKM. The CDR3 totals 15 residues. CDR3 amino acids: CASSLFGQGSHEQYF. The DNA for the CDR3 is TGTGCCAGCAGTTTATTCGGACAGGGTAGCCACGAGCAGTACTTC.

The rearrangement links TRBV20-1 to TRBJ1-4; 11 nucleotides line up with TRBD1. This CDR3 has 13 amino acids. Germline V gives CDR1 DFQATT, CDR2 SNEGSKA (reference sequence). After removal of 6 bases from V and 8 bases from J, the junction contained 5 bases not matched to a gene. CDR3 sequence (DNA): TGCAGTGCCGAGGGACAGGGGGGGGAAAAACTGTTTTTT. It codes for CSAEGQGGEKLFF.